Listed below are T cell receptor beta chains from one sample, sequenced in a study of cytomegalovirus exposure and HLA in healthy donors. Sequenced by immunoSEQ multiplex PCR; TCRdb stores in-frame clones only, minus some. Of 150,000 to 190,000 clones in the sample, approximately 85% were seen once. Sequenced: PBMCs. The receptors derive from a woman younger than 30 in good health and CMV-seronegative. The CDR3 runs from the conserved cysteine through the conserved F or W. Fields, in order: V gene, J gene, CDR3 protein.

V gene: TRBV23-1
J gene: TRBJ2-3
CDR3 protein: CASLERGEGITDTQYF

V gene: TRBV28
J gene: TRBJ2-7
CDR3 protein: CASSVTRYEQYF

V gene: TRBV4-2
J gene: TRBJ2-3
CDR3 protein: CASSQEGGGIDTQYF

V gene: TRBV2
J gene: TRBJ2-2
CDR3 protein: CASTGQRFIANTGELFF

V gene: TRBV28
J gene: TRBJ1-1
CDR3 protein: CASSLFISTGSIATEAFF

V gene: TRBV7-2
J gene: TRBJ2-1
CDR3 protein: CASRAGTSGAYNEQFF

V gene: TRBV7-8
J gene: TRBJ1-1
CDR3 protein: CASSSRTGSGTEAFF

V gene: TRBV9
J gene: TRBJ2-1
CDR3 protein: CASSAEGVFEQFF

V gene: TRBV2
J gene: TRBJ2-2
CDR3 protein: CASMALVSGELFF

V gene: TRBV5-4
J gene: TRBJ2-5
CDR3 protein: CASSRKTSGGEQYF

V gene: TRBV30
J gene: TRBJ1-2
CDR3 protein: CAWSVLGGSGYTF

V gene: TRBV7-7
J gene: TRBJ2-1
CDR3 protein: CASSKGTSGNEQFF

V gene: TRBV7-2
J gene: TRBJ2-3
CDR3 protein: CASSLISGRGTDTQYF

V gene: TRBV4-2
J gene: TRBJ2-1
CDR3 protein: CASSQVLENNEQFF

V gene: TRBV10-3
J gene: TRBJ1-4
CDR3 protein: CAISQGTGGGTEKLFF

V gene: TRBV27
J gene: TRBJ1-1
CDR3 protein: CASSLLGGGTEAFF

V gene: TRBV5-1
J gene: TRBJ2-1
CDR3 protein: CASTGDLEGNEQFF

V gene: TRBV2
J gene: TRBJ1-2
CDR3 protein: CASGEYYGYTF

V gene: TRBV27
J gene: TRBJ2-3
CDR3 protein: CASSTIIESTDTQYF

V gene: TRBV2
J gene: TRBJ1-2
CDR3 protein: CASRAPLGGADGYTF

V gene: TRBV19
J gene: TRBJ2-7
CDR3 protein: CASSIGPGQEPYEQYF

V gene: TRBV5-6
J gene: TRBJ2-7
CDR3 protein: CASSLRTGYEQYF

V gene: TRBV27
J gene: TRBJ1-6
CDR3 protein: CASQPGQGFSYNSPLHF

V gene: TRBV30
J gene: TRBJ1-3
CDR3 protein: CAWAGTGRGNTIYF

V gene: TRBV19
J gene: TRBJ2-3
CDR3 protein: CASSIGAGGPADTQYF

V gene: TRBV28
J gene: TRBJ2-1
CDR3 protein: CASSLEGNEQFF

V gene: TRBV18
J gene: TRBJ1-5
CDR3 protein: CASSEGQGRLSNQPQHF

V gene: TRBV7-3
J gene: TRBJ1-1
CDR3 protein: CASRQGQTNTEAFF

V gene: TRBV19
J gene: TRBJ2-7
CDR3 protein: CASSTGTGGSYEQYF

V gene: TRBV5-1
J gene: TRBJ1-5
CDR3 protein: CASRETYSNQPQHF

V gene: TRBV9
J gene: TRBJ1-2
CDR3 protein: CASSAGVAEIYYGYTF

V gene: TRBV2
J gene: TRBJ2-4
CDR3 protein: CASSFGSGGNIQYF

V gene: TRBV6-6
J gene: TRBJ1-2
CDR3 protein: CASSYSGGGSYGYTF

V gene: TRBV30
J gene: TRBJ2-7
CDR3 protein: CAWSPGTGRREQYF

V gene: TRBV28
J gene: TRBJ1-2
CDR3 protein: CASSQTGVMNYGYTF

V gene: TRBV4-1
J gene: TRBJ2-5
CDR3 protein: CASSQSPSQAETQYF

V gene: TRBV28
J gene: TRBJ2-7
CDR3 protein: CASSSGYEQYF

V gene: TRBV7-8
J gene: TRBJ2-3
CDR3 protein: CASSLGLAGATDTQYF

V gene: TRBV7-9
J gene: TRBJ2-1
CDR3 protein: CASSLGLGGGQEQFF

V gene: TRBV7-2
J gene: TRBJ2-3
CDR3 protein: CASSLAPRNTQYF